This T cell receptor (beta chain) was documented in a study of blood T cell repertoires in COVID-19. V lost 8 bases and J lost 7, with 21 bases in between. The CDR3 consists of 16 residues. Germline lookup yields CDR1 MNHEY and CDR2 SMNVEV (reference sequence). Sequencing was performed with immunoSEQ multiplex PCR; in TCRdb, only in-frame clones are kept and a portion is missing. The sample lists more than 400,000 clones; 80% to 90% were seen once. This TCR derives from a human donor in a cohort sampled during active COVID-19. This chain links TRBV27 with TRBJ1-6; D is possibly TRBD1 (6 bases). Material for sequencing was peripheral blood. This CDR3 is CASYKLGGQGNSPLHF. DNA for the CDR3: TGTGCCAGCTATAAATTGGGGGGGCAGGGAAATTCACCCCTCCACTTT.